These T cell receptor beta chains were read from a single sample in a study of human T cells and chemical hapten exposure. TCRdb re-derived calls from the 5' RACE reads in MiXCR, one entry per CDR3 protein. The sample holds some 78,000 distinct CDR3 sequences, 7% to 8% seen once. The origin of the receptors is a male donor in good health. Each CDR3 is given with its conserved first and last residue. D genes are given only for firm matches. Part of the rows lack a size; the others show once, few, many or a class for expanded clones.

d_call,cdr3_length,j_call,clone_size,v_call,cdr3_aa,cdr3_nt
-,15,TRBJ2-7,-,TRBV3-1,CASSPGGGSSYEQYF,TGTGCCAGCAGCCCGGGGGGCGGGAGCTCCTACGAGCAGTACTTC
-,12,TRBJ1-1,-,TRBV7-9,CASEKGRAEAFF,TGTGCCAGTGAAAAAGGACGGGCTGAAGCTTTCTTT
-,12,TRBJ1-5,few,TRBV20-1,CSASSSNQPQHF,TGCAGTGCTAGCTCTAGCAATCAGCCCCAGCATTTT
-,17,TRBJ2-6,few,TRBV19,CASTRQEGTSGANVLTF,TGTGCCAGTACTCGGCAAGAAGGAACCTCTGGGGCCAACGTCCTGACTTTC
-,15,TRBJ2-3,few,TRBV10-3,CAISEGISSTDTQYF,TGTGCCATCAGTGAAGGGATTTCTAGCACAGATACGCAGTATTTT
-,14,TRBJ2-5,-,TRBV7-6,CASSRSADSETQYF,TGTGCCAGCAGCCGATCGGCGGACTCCGAGACCCAGTACTTC
TRBD1,15,TRBJ2-7,many,TRBV7-2,CASSPRTGRIGEQYF,TGTGCCAGCAGCCCAAGGACAGGGCGAATTGGCGAGCAGTACTTC
-,14,TRBJ2-2,-,TRBV12-3/TRBV12-4,CASSLTTNTGELFF,TGTGCCAGCAGTTTGACAACGAACACCGGGGAGCTGTTTTTT
-,12,TRBJ1-4,many,TRBV29-1,CSVGGYNEKLFF,TGCAGCGTGGGGGGCTATAATGAAAAACTGTTTTTT
TRBD2,17,TRBJ2-3,few,TRBV6-5,CASSYAGLAGGPDTQYF,TGTGCCAGCAGTTACGCGGGACTAGCGGGGGGGCCAGATACGCAGTATTTT
-,14,TRBJ2-1,many,TRBV7-2,CASSSPTGNNEQFF,TGTGCCAGCAGCTCTCCAACAGGGAACAATGAGCAGTTCTTC
TRBD1,15,TRBJ1-1,-,TRBV10-3,CAISRQGAGNTEAFF,TGTGCCATCAGTAGACAGGGGGCTGGGAACACTGAAGCTTTCTTT
-,14,TRBJ2-5,many,TRBV18,CASSPLPGQETQYF,TGTGCCAGCTCACCCCTCCCGGGGCAAGAGACCCAGTACTTC
TRBD1,15,TRBJ1-2,few,TRBV12-3/TRBV12-4,CASSPRQGLFYGYTF,TGTGCCAGCAGCCCCCGACAGGGACTATTCTATGGCTACACCTTC
-,15,TRBJ2-7,few,TRBV3-1,CASSPPGRQLYEQYF,TGTGCCAGCAGCCCCCCCGGTAGACAGCTCTACGAGCAGTACTTC
-,16,TRBJ1-5,-,TRBV18,CASSPIPSGARQPQHF,TGTGCCAGCTCGCCCATTCCCTCAGGGGCTCGGCAGCCCCAGCATTTT
TRBD1,14,TRBJ2-7,-,TRBV25-1,CASSVGQGIYEQYF,TGTGCCAGCAGTGTGGGACAGGGTATCTACGAGCAGTACTTC
-,14,TRBJ2-6,-,TRBV11-2,CASGVLSGANVLTF,TGTGCCAGCGGGGTGCTCTCTGGGGCCAACGTCCTGACTTTC
-,13,TRBJ1-5,-,TRBV2,CASSVIGNQPQHF,TGTGCCAGCAGTGTAATAGGCAATCAGCCCCAGCATTTT
-,15,TRBJ2-3,many,TRBV2,CASSTGRDFPDTQYF,TGTGCCAGCAGCACCGGCAGGGACTTTCCAGATACGCAGTATTTT
TRBD2,18,TRBJ2-1,-,TRBV12-3/TRBV12-4,CASSPIPTSGEGRNEQFF,TGTGCCAGCAGTCCCATCCCGACTAGCGGGGAGGGGAGGAATGAGCAGTTCTTC
-,16,TRBJ1-4,-,TRBV10-3,CAISESEGATNEKLFF,TGTGCCATCAGTGAATCTGAGGGAGCAACTAATGAAAAACTGTTTTTT
TRBD1,14,TRBJ1-6,-,TRBV12-3/TRBV12-4,CASSFRQGQAPLHF,TGTGCCAGCAGTTTCCGACAGGGGCAGGCACCCCTCCACTTT
-,14,TRBJ1-5,many,TRBV19,CASSPEYTNQPQHF,TGTGCCAGTAGTCCCGAGTATACGAATCAGCCCCAGCATTTT
TRBD1,14,TRBJ1-1,few,TRBV11-2,CASSFGQDHTEAFF,TGTGCCAGCAGCTTCGGACAGGACCACACTGAAGCTTTCTTT
TRBD2,14,TRBJ2-3,-,TRBV5-4,CASSSGTIVDTQYF,TGTGCCAGCAGCTCCGGGACTATTGTAGATACGCAGTATTTT
-,13,TRBJ2-7,many,TRBV25-1,CASSADSSYEQYF,TGTGCCAGCAGTGCGGACAGCTCCTACGAGCAGTACTTC
TRBD2,16,TRBJ2-1,many,TRBV12-3/TRBV12-4,CASSPDFSGSINEQFF,TGTGCCAGCAGTCCAGATTTCAGCGGGAGTATTAATGAGCAGTTCTTC
-,14,TRBJ1-5,-,TRBV19,CASRKQDHNQPQHF,TGTGCCAGTAGAAAACAGGACCACAATCAGCCCCAGCATTTT
TRBD1,15,TRBJ1-5,many,TRBV9,CASSPGTGGGQPQHF,TGTGCCAGCAGCCCAGGGACAGGGGGCGGTCAGCCCCAGCATTTT
TRBD2,15,TRBJ2-7,few,TRBV20-1,CSASGRLAATYEQYF,TGCAGTGCTAGTGGCCGACTAGCGGCGACCTACGAGCAGTACTTC